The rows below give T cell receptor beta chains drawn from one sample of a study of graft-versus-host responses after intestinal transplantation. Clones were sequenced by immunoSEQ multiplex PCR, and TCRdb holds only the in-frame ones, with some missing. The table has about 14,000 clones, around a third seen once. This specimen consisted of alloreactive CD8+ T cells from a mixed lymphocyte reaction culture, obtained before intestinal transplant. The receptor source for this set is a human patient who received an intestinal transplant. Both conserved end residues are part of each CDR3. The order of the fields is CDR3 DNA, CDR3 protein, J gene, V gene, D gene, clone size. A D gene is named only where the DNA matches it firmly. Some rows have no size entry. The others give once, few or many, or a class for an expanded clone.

TGTGCCAGTAGTATTTCCCCTCTGTACGAGCAGTACTTC CASSISPLYEQYF TRBJ2-7 TRBV19 . few
TGTGCCAGCAGCGTCACAGGGTTACCCTACGAGCAGTACTTC CASSVTGLPYEQYF TRBJ2-7 TRBV9 . .
TGTGCCAGCAGCTCGGTGTGGGGTAGCGGGGGTGGAGACAAAGAGACCCAGTACTTC CASSSVWGSGGGDKETQYF TRBJ2-5 TRBV7-8 TRBD2 .
TGTGCCAGCATGCGAAGGGGGCAATACGAGCAGTACTTC CASMRRGQYEQYF TRBJ2-7 TRBV11-3 TRBD1 .
TGTGCCAGCAGTTACGGCAGGTACACCGGGGAGCTGTTTTTT CASSYGRYTGELFF TRBJ2-2 TRBV6-5 . medium-sized
TGTGCCAGCAGCCCTATGGCGGGGACCCCGAACACCGGGGAGCTGTTTTTT CASSPMAGTPNTGELFF TRBJ2-2 TRBV7-7 . .
TGTGCCAGCAGCAAAGGGACAGGGGGTCGCGGGGAGCTGTTTTTT CASSKGTGGRGELFF TRBJ2-2 TRBV21-1 . few
TGTGCCAGCAGGCCCGGGGATTTTTCACCCCTCCACTTT CASRPGDFSPLHF TRBJ1-6 TRBV27 . few
TGTGCCAGCAGCGTAGGTGAGGGGGCCTATGGCTACACCTTC CASSVGEGAYGYTF TRBJ1-2 TRBV9 TRBD1 .
TGTGCCAGCAGCCCCCCAAGGTGGGGGGTCTTCACAGATACGCAGTATTTT CASSPPRWGVFTDTQYF TRBJ2-3 TRBV7-8 . few
TGCAGCGTCGAACCCGGACAGCCAGATACGCAGTATTTT CSVEPGQPDTQYF TRBJ2-3 TRBV29-1 . .
TGTGCCAGTAGTATATTCGGGACAGACAATCAGCCCCAGCATTTT CASSIFGTDNQPQHF TRBJ1-5 TRBV19 TRBD1 once
TGTGCCAGCAGCTTTCACGTGGGGACAGGTGCCTACGAGCAGTACTTC CASSFHVGTGAYEQYF TRBJ2-7 TRBV11-2 TRBD1 few
TGTGCCACTAGGGGCCCATCTTCCTACGAGCAGTACTTC CATRGPSSYEQYF TRBJ2-7 TRBV15 . few
TGTGCCAGCAGCTCCGCCCCAGGGGAGCAGTTCTTC CASSSAPGEQFF TRBJ2-1 TRBV7-9 . few
TGCGCCAGCAGCCAAGACGAGAGTCGTACTGAAGCTTTCTTT CASSQDESRTEAFF TRBJ1-1 TRBV4-1 . few
TGTGCCAGCAGCACCGTTTTGACAGATACTAACTATGGCTACACCTTC CASSTVLTDTNYGYTF TRBJ1-2 TRBV21-1 . few
TGTGCCAGCAGTTTAATTGGCATGGATACGCAGTATTTT CASSLIGMDTQYF TRBJ2-3 TRBV27 . few
TGTGCCAGCCACAAGGGAGGACACATTAGCAATCAGCCCCAGCATTTT CASHKGGHISNQPQHF TRBJ1-5 TRBV21-1 . .
TGTGCCACCAGCAGAGGAAGACAGGGGACCAACTACGAGCAGTACTTC CATSRGRQGTNYEQYF TRBJ2-7 TRBV15 TRBD1 .
TGCAGCGTTGAAGATCGGGCAGCCGGGGGGAACACCATATATTTT CSVEDRAAGGNTIYF TRBJ1-3 TRBV29-1 . few
TGTGCCAGTAGTATGTTCCAGGGTGGCGAGCAGTACTTC CASSMFQGGEQYF TRBJ2-7 TRBV19 . .
TGTGCCAGCACCCCGCGGGGCGGAGGTGGCTACACCTTC CASTPRGGGGYTF TRBJ1-2 TRBV7-2 . .
TGCGCCAGCAGTGAAATAGCGGGGGGGCCCTACAATGAGCAGTTCTTC CASSEIAGGPYNEQFF TRBJ2-1 TRBV4-3 TRBD2 .
TGTGCCAGCAGCTTAGGCCCGGGACTAGCGATCGGCAATGAGCAGTTCTTC CASSLGPGLAIGNEQFF TRBJ2-1 TRBV7-9 TRBD2 .
TGTGCCACCAGCCGTGTCCGGGGACAGTCCTACGAGCAGTACTTC CATSRVRGQSYEQYF TRBJ2-7 TRBV15 TRBD1 .
TGCGCCAGCAGCCAAGATTTTCCGGGATTTGGAAACACCATATATTTT CASSQDFPGFGNTIYF TRBJ1-3 TRBV4-3 . .
TGCGCCAGCAGTCAATTGTCCGGTCGGTGGGGACCCCCCCCGGGAGATTCACCCCTCCACTTT CASSQLSGRWGPPPGDSPLHF TRBJ1-6 TRBV23-1 . few
TGTGCCAGCAGCGTCTACCGGGACAGGGAGATAGCCTACGAGCAGTACTTC CASSVYRDREIAYEQYF TRBJ2-7 TRBV7-8 TRBD1 .
TGTGCCATCAGTGAAAGACTCACAGATACGCAGTATTTT CAISERLTDTQYF TRBJ2-3 TRBV10-3 . .
TGTGCCAGCAGCTTTGGAGGCGGGGGATTCTACGAGCAGTACTTC CASSFGGGGFYEQYF TRBJ2-7 TRBV7-2 TRBD2 .
TGTGCCAGCAACGGACAGGGCGGCACTGAAGCTTTCTTT CASNGQGGTEAFF TRBJ1-1 TRBV27 TRBD1 .
TGTGCCTGGAGTAGGACAGCGAACACTGAAGCTTTCTTT CAWSRTANTEAFF TRBJ1-1 TRBV30 . .
TGTGCCAGCAGCCCATCCTGGGGACAGTTAACAGATACGCAGTATTTT CASSPSWGQLTDTQYF TRBJ2-3 TRBV11-2 TRBD1 .
TGTGCCAGCAGCTTAGTGGCAGGGGTGAGCACAGATACGCAGTATTTT CASSLVAGVSTDTQYF TRBJ2-3 TRBV11-2 . once
TGTGCCTACTCAGGGGGCTTAAACACCGGGGAGCTGTTTTTT CAYSGGLNTGELFF TRBJ2-2 TRBV30 TRBD1 few
TGTGCCAGCACCCTACTAGCGGGGGGGACAGATACGCAGTATTTT CASTLLAGGTDTQYF TRBJ2-3 TRBV7-9 TRBD2 .
TGCGCCAGCAGCTTGGGGGCACTTGGGCAGTTCTTC CASSLGALGQFF TRBJ2-1 TRBV5-1 . .
TGTGCCAGCAGCTTATTCCCTGGCCCCCCCGGGGAGCTGTTTTTT CASSLFPGPPGELFF TRBJ2-2 TRBV7-9 . .
TGTGCCAGCAGCTTGGTTAGTAACAATGAGCAGTTCTTC CASSLVSNNEQFF TRBJ2-1 TRBV11-2 . .
TGTGCCAGCAGTTGGACAGGGGGCTTCTACGAGCAGTACTTC CASSWTGGFYEQYF TRBJ2-7 TRBV27 TRBD1 .
TGTGCTAGCACCGGCGGGCGCGACGAGCAGTACTTC CASTGGRDEQYF TRBJ2-7 TRBV12-5 . .